Listed here are 9 T cell receptor beta chains from one sample, sequenced in a study of blood T cell repertoires in COVID-19. Repertoires were generated with immunoSEQ multiplex PCR, while TCRdb's copy carries only in-frame clones and drops some. The table shows around 250,000 clones, with 80% to 90% occurring only once. The sequencing input was PBMCs or T cells enriched from blood (not recorded which). These receptors all stem from a woman aged 45-65 years who had recovered from COVID-19.

The V and J genes are TRBV19 and TRBJ2-6, with D uncertain. The V gene lost 4 bases and the J gene lost 2 bases, with 6 bases spanning the gap. The CDR3 is 14 amino acids. The germline V gene encodes CDR1 LNHDA and CDR2 SQIVND (reference sequence). This CDR3 reads CASSTIAGANVLTF. CDR3 bases: TGTGCCAGTAGTACAATTGCTGGGGCCAACGTCCTGACTTTC.

The rearrangement joins TRBV7-2 to TRBJ1-4; D unresolved. The CDR3 contains 14 residues. V was trimmed by 6 bases and J by 6 bases, leaving 14 bases between them. Germline V gene sequence: CDR1 SGHTA, CDR2 FQGNSA. The CDR3 reads CASSLVAGDEKLFF. Written as DNA, the CDR3 is TGTGCCAGCAGTCTAGTGGCCGGAGATGAAAAACTGTTTTTT.

CDR3 bases: TGTGCCAGCAGTGAAGGGGACAGGGGGAGTAGTGGCTACACCTTC. Amino acid sequence: CASSEGDRGSSGYTF. This sequence joins TRBV2 and TRBJ1-2; TRBD1 matches at 11 bases. Trimming cost V 1 base and J 7 bases; bases outside gene matches: 5. This CDR3 is 15 amino acids long. Germline assignment: CDR1 SNHLY and CDR2 FYNNEI.

This clone has a single count. The chain uses TRBV27 and TRBJ1-1, with TRBD1 matching 10 bases. Germline V gene data show CDR1 as MNHEY and CDR2 as SMNVEV (reference sequence). The CDR3 length is 15 residues. J gave up 5 bases and V 5 bases, and 8 bases lay outside the gene matches. The CDR3 sequence: CASSPTTGGGTEAFF. Here the CDR3 DNA reads TGTGCCAGCAGTCCGACGACAGGGGGCGGGACTGAAGCTTTCTTT.

This CDR3 reads CASSLRTGAGDTQYF. The CDR3 nucleotides read TGTGCCAGCAGCCTACGGACAGGAGCCGGAGATACGCAGTATTTT. The rearrangement uses TRBV11-1 and TRBJ2-3; TRBD1 matches at 7 bases. V lost 5 bases, J lost 5 bases, and 10 bases stayed unmatched. The CDR3 covers 15 residues. Germline CDR1 SGHAT, CDR2 FQDESV (reference sequence).

The genes are TRBV10-3 and TRBJ1-6; D perhaps matches TRBD1 (5 bases). The CDR3 sequence is 15 residues long. V dropped 8 bases and J dropped 5 bases, with 16 bases sitting between them. Germline lookup yields CDR1 ENHRY and CDR2 SYGVKD. CDR3 nucleotide sequence: TGTGCCATCTCCGGGGGTATGCAGAATAATTCACCCCTCCACTTT. This translates into CAISGGMQNNSPLHF.

V and J are TRBV18 and TRBJ1-5; weak D call: TRBD1 (6 bases). From germline, CDR1 is KGHSH and CDR2 LQKENI. V gave up 5 bases and J gave up 3 bases, with 14 bases separating them. CDR3 size: 15 residues. The CDR3 loop reads CASSTTSGDNQPQHF. The CDR3 coding sequence is TGTGCCAGCTCAACAACTTCAGGGGACAATCAGCCCCAGCATTTT.

The chain couples TRBV6-5 to TRBJ1-5; D is unclear. The V gene lost 0 bases and the J gene lost 0 bases, with 6 bases spanning the gap. Germline CDR1 and CDR2: MNHEY and SVGAGI. The CDR3 contains 15 residues. DNA of the CDR3: TGTGCCAGCAGTTACTCGAGGGTTAGCAATCAGCCCCAGCATTTT. It yields the protein CASSYSRVSNQPQHF.

The chain employs TRBV6-5 and TRBJ2-2, with a possible D match to TRBD1 (6 bases). From germline, CDR1 is MNHEY and CDR2 SVGAGI. The V gene lost 4 bases and the J gene lost 2 bases, with 11 bases spanning the gap. The CDR3 spans 15 residues. This CDR3 reads CASSSSTGNTGELFF. In DNA, the CDR3 is TGTGCCAGCAGTTCCTCGACAGGAAACACCGGGGAGCTGTTTTTT.